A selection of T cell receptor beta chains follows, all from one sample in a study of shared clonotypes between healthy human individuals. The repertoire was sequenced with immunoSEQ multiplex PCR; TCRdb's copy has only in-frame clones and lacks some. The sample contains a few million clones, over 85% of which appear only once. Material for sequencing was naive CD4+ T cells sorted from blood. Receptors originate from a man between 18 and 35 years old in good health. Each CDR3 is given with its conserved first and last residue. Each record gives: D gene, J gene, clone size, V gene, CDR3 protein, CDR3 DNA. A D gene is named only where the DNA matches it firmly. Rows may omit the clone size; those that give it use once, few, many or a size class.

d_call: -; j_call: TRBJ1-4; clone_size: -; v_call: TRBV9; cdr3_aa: CASSPSTLTGEKLFF; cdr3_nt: TGTGCCAGCAGCCCGTCGACATTAACAGGGGAAAAACTGTTTTTT
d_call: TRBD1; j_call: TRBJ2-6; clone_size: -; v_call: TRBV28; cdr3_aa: CASGQTSGANVLTF; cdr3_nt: TGTGCCTCGGGACAGACTTCTGGGGCCAACGTCCTGACTTTC
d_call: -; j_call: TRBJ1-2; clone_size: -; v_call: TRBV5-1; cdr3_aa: CASSVGEGYGYTF; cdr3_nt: TGCGCCAGCAGCGTAGGGGAGGGCTATGGCTACACCTTC
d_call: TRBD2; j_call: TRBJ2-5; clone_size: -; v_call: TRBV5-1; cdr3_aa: CASINSGGGETQYF; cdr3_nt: TGCGCCAGCATCAACAGCGGGGGTGGGGAGACCCAGTACTTC
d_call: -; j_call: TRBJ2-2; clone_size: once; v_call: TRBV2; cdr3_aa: CASSEAATGELFF; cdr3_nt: TGTGCCAGCAGTGAAGCGGCCACCGGGGAGCTGTTTTTT
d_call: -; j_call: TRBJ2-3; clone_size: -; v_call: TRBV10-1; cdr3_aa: CASSETTGKSTDTQYF; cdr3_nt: TGCGCCAGCAGTGAGACGACAGGAAAAAGCACAGATACGCAGTATTTT
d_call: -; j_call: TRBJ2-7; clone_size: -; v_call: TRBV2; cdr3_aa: CASSEAYSRFGDVAYEQYF; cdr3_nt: TGTGCCAGCAGTGAAGCCTATTCTAGGTTCGGGGACGTCGCCTACGAGCAGTACTTC
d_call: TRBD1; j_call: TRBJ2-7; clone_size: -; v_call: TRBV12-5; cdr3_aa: CASGFRTGPSYEQYF; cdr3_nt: TGTGCTAGTGGTTTCAGGACAGGGCCCTCCTACGAGCAGTACTTC
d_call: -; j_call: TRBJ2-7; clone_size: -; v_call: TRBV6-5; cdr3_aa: CASRYIPGPSDYEQYF; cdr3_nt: TGTGCCAGCAGGTACATCCCCGGGCCAAGTGACTACGAGCAGTACTTC
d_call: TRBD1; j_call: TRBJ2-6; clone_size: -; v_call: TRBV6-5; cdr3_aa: CASRKTGPGANVLTF; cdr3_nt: TGTGCCAGCAGGAAGACAGGGCCTGGGGCCAACGTCCTGACTTTC
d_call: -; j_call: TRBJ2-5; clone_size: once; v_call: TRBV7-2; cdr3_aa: CASSFGMNQETQYF; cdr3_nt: TGTGCCAGCAGCTTCGGGATGAACCAAGAGACCCAGTACTTC
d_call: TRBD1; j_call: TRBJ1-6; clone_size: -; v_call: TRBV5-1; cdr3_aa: CASSLSGDRGNSPLHF; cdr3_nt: TGCGCCAGCAGCTTGTCGGGGGACAGGGGCAATTCACCCCTCCACTTT
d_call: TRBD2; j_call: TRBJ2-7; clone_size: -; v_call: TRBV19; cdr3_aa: CASSRTSGGYEQYF; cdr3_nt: TGTGCCAGTAGTAGGACTAGCGGGGGGTACGAGCAGTACTTC
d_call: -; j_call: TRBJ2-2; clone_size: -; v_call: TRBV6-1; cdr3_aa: CASNEGNTGELFF; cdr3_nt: TGTGCCAGCAACGAGGGGAACACCGGGGAGCTGTTTTTT
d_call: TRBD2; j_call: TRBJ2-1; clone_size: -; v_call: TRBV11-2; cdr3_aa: CASSRVMTSGKSSYNEQFF; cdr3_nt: TGTGCCAGCAGCCGAGTGATGACTAGCGGGAAGAGCTCCTACAATGAGCAGTTCTTC
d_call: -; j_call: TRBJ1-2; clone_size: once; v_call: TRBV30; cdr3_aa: CAWSVRDGNIYGYTF; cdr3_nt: TGTGCCTGGAGTGTAAGGGACGGGAATATCTATGGCTACACCTTC
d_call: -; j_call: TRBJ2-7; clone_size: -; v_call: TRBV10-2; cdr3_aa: CASSDGTSEQYF; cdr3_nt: TGCGCCAGCAGTGATGGGACTTCAGAGCAGTACTTC
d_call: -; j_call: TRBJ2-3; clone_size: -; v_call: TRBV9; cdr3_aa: CASSVEGDTQYF; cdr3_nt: TGTGCCAGCAGCGTAGAGGGGGATACGCAGTATTTT